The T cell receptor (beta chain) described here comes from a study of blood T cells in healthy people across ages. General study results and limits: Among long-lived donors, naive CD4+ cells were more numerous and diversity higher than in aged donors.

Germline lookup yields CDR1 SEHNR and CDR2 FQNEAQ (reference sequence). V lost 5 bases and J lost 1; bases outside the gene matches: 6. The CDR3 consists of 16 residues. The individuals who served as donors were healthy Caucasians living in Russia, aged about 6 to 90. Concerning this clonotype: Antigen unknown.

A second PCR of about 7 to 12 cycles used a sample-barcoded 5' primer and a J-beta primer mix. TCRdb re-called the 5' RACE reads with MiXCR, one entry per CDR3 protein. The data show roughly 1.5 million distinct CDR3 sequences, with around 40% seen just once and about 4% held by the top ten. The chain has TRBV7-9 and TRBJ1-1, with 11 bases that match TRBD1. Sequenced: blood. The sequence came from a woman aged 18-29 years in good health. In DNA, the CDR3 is TGTGCCAGCAGCGAGGGACAGGGGGTGAGGAACACTGAAGCTTTCTTT. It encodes CASSEGQGVRNTEAFF.